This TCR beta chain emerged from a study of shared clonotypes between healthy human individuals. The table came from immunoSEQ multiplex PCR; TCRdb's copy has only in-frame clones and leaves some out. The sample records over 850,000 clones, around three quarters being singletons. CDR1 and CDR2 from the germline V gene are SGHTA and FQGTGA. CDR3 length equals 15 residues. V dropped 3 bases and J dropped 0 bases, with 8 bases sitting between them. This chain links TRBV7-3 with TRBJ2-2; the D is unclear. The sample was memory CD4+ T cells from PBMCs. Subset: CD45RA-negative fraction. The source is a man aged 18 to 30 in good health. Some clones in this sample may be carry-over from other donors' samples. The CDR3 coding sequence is TGTGCCAGCAGCTTTAGTACACCGAACACCGGGGAGCTGTTTTTT. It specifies CASSFSTPNTGELFF.